This T cell receptor beta chain was profiled in a study of long-term antiretroviral therapy in people with HIV. Sequencing relied on immunoSEQ assay v3.0, run at survey level. TCRdb keeps only in-frame clones here, not all; method: immunoSEQ multiplex PCR. The sample holds approximately 24,000 clones; under 90% are singletons and the top ten take more than 15%. This clone was detected only a few times. The CDR3 has 15 residues. Germline V lookup: CDR1 SEHNR, CDR2 FQNEAQ (reference sequence). Unmatched junction bases numbered 8, after V lost 3 bases and J lost 7 bases. The chain has TRBV7-9 and TRBJ2-7, with 11 nucleotides matching TRBD2. This clonotype originated in a woman between 18 and 30 years old with HIV. Sequenced here: unsorted PBMCs, sampled at the start of antiretroviral therapy, before treatment. CDR3 DNA: TGTGCCAGCAGCTTGGGTAGCGGGAGGGTCTGGGAGCAGTACTTC. It codes for CASSLGSGRVWEQYF.